This TCR beta chain came from a study of blood T cell repertoires in COVID-19. For the study at large: Italy, Spain and the United States were the sources of the convalescent and acute COVID-19 samples. T cells, B-cell-depleted T cells, or PBMCs provided the cDNA or gDNA that served as material.

V was cut by 4 bases and J by 4 bases, with 10 bases left in between. Per germline, CDR1 GTSNPN and CDR2 SVGIG (reference sequence). The CDR3 has 12 residues. Per the original data handling: Cell counts per sample came from amplifying reference gene primers. Sequenced by immunoSEQ multiplex PCR; TCRdb stores in-frame clones only, minus some. The V and J calls and the clone size are those of that table, but D and trimming were determined from the DNA. This table has approximately 150,000 clones, about 85% appearing once. The sequenced sample consisted of peripheral blood. The chain employs TRBV30 and TRBJ1-1, with no clear D. The sequence was collected from a man in his forties with acute or convalescent COVID-19. The CDR3 DNA follows: TGTGCCTGGAAGGGTGCGGGCACTGAAGCTTTCTTT. Translated, it gives CAWKGAGTEAFF. Based on the CDR3 plus reference TRBV30 and TRBJ1-1, the full variable domain is SQTIHQWPATLVQPVGSPLSLECTVEGTSNPNLYWYRQAAGRGLQLLFYSVGIGQISSEVPQNLSASRPQDRQFILSSKKLLLSDSGFYLCAWKGAGTEAFFGQGTRLTVV.